The 3 T cell receptor beta chains listed next were all sequenced from one sample in a study of blood T cell repertoires in COVID-19. Using immunoSEQ multiplex PCR, the repertoire was profiled, and TCRdb retains in-frame clones only, with some absent. The sample records some 240,000 clones, about 86% being singletons. Sample: PBMCs or T cells enriched from blood (not recorded which). The receptors here all came from a man aged 50 to 60 who had recovered from COVID-19.

Turning to this clone: At one boundary the junction diverges from the germline segment, which might be a read error. The rearrangement links TRBV11-2 to TRBJ1-6; TRBD1 matches at 9 bases. Germline values: CDR1 SGHAT, CDR2 FQNNGV. The CDR3 is made up of 16 amino acids. CDR3 sequence (DNA): TGTGCCAGCAGCTCCCGGGACAGGGCCTACAATTCACCCCTCCACTTT. Translating gives CASSSRDRAYNSPLHF. The full variable domain, in which reference TRBV11-2 and TRBJ1-6 provide the parts outside the CDR3, is EAGVAQSPRYKIIEKRQSVAFWCNPISGHATLYWYQQILGQGPKLLIQFQNNGVVDDSQLPKDRFSAERLKGVDSTLKIQPAKLEDSAVYLCASSSRDRAYNSPLHFGNGTRLTVT.

V gene TRBV5-1 combines with J gene TRBJ1-4; TRBD1 might be the D (6 bases). Per the germline V gene, CDR1 is SGHRS and CDR2 is YFSETQ. CDR3 length equals 13 residues. Trimming shortened V by 8 bases and J by 8 bases, and 16 bases separated the two germline ends. The CDR3: CASTQSQGEKLFF. For the CDR3, the DNA is TGCGCCAGTACCCAGAGTCAGGGGGAAAAACTGTTTTTT.

V is TRBV7-9 and J is TRBJ2-7, with TRBD2 as a possible D gene (5 bases). The CDR3 has 14 residues. V was cut by 1 base and J by 5 bases, with 12 bases left in between. Germline-derived CDR1 and CDR2 are SEHNR and FQNEAQ (reference sequence). CDR3 DNA: TGTGCCAGCAGCTTAGGTCGGGGATCCAACGAGCAGTACTTC. This encodes CASSLGRGSNEQYF.